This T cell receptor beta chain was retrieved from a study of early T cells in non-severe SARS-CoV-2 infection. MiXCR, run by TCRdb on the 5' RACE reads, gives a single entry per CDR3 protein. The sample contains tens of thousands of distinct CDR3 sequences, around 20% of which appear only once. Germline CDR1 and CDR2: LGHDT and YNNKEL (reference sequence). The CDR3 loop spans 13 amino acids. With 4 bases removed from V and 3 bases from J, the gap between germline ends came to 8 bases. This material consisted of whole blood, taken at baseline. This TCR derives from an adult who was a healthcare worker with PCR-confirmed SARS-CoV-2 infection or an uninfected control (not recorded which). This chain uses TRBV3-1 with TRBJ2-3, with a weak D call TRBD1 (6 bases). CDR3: CASSLQGTDTQYF. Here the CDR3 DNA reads TGTGCCAGCAGCCTCCAGGGGACAGATACGCAGTATTTT.